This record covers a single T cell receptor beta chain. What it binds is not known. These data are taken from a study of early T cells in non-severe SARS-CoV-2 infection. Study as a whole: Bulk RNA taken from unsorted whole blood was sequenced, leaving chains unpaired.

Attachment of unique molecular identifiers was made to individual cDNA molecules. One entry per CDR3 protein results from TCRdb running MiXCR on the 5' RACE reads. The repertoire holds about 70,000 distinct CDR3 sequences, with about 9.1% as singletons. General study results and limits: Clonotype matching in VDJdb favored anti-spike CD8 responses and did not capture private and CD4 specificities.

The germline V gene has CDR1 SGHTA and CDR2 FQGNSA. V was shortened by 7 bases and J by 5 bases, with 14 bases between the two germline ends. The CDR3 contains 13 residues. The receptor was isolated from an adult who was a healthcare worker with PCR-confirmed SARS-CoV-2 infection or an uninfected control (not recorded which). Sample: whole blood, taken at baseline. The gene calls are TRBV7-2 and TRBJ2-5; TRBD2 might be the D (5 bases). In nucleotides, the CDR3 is TGTGCCAGCACCTGGGGAGTTGGGGAGACCCAGTACTTC. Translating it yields CASTWGVGETQYF.